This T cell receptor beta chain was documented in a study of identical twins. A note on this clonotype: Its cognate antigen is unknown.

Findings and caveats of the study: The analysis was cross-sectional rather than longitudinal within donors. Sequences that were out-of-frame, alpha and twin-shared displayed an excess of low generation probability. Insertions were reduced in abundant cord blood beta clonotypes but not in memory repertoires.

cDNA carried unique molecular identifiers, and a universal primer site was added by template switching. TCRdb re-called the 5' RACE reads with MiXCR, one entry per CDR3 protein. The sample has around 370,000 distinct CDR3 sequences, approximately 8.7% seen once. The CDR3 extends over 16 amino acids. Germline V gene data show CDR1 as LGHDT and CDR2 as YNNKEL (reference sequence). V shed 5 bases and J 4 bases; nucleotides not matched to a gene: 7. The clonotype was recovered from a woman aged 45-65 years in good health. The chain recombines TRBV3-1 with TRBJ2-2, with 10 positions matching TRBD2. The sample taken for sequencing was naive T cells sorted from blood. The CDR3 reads CASSFSGRGLTGELFF. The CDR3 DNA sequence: TGTGCCAGCAGCTTCAGCGGGAGGGGACTCACCGGGGAGCTGTTTTTT.